This TCR beta chain was recovered during a study of blood T cell repertoires in COVID-19. The assay was immunoSEQ multiplex PCR, and TCRdb's table has in-frame clones only and misses some. Altogether under 500,000 clones are present, about 89% being singletons, with the ten largest covering around 4.4%. The V gene end was trimmed by 3 bases and the J gene end by 2 bases; junction bases not matched to a gene: 4. Germline CDR1 LNHNV, CDR2 YYDKDF (reference sequence). The CDR3 is made up of 15 amino acids. The sequencing input was peripheral blood. The clonotype was recovered from a young woman with acute or convalescent COVID-19. The rearrangement uses TRBV15 and TRBJ1-5; 7 positions match TRBD1. The CDR3 loop is CATSSTGEGNQPQHF. CDR3 coding DNA: TGTGCCACCAGCAGTACAGGGGAGGGCAATCAGCCCCAGCATTTT.